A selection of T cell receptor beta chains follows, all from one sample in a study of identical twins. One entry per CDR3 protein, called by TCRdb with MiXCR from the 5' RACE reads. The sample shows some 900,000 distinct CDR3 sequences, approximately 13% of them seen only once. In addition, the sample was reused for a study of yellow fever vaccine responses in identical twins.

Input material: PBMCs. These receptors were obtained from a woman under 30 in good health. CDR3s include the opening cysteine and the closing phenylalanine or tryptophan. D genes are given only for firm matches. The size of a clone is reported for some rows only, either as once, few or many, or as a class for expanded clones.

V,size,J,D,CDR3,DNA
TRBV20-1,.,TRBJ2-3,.,CSARSPARVSRTDTQYF,TGCAGTGCTAGATCCCCCGCGAGGGTTAGTAGGACAGATACGCAGTATTTT
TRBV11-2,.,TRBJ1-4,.,CASRVRPNNEKLFF,TGTGCCAGCAGAGTACGGCCAAATAATGAAAAACTGTTTTTT
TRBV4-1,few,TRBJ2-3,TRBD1,CASSQLGQGAGTPITDTQYF,TGCGCCAGCAGCCAACTGGGACAGGGGGCCGGGACCCCGATCACAGATACGCAGTATTTT
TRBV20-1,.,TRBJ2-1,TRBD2,CSASGLAHNEQFF,TGCAGTGCTAGTGGACTAGCCCACAATGAGCAGTTCTTC
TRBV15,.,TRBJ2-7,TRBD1,CATSRSDRVYEQYF,TGTGCCACCAGCAGGTCTGACAGGGTCTACGAGCAGTACTTC
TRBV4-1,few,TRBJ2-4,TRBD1,CASSQGRQGVTKNIQYF,TGCGCCAGCAGCCAAGGTCGACAGGGGGTAACCAAAAACATTCAGTACTTC
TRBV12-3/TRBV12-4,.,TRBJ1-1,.,CASSFSKGEAFF,TGTGCCAGCAGTTTTAGTAAGGGTGAAGCTTTCTTT
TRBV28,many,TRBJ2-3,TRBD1,CASSLFSTGGTDTQYF,TGTGCCAGCAGTTTATTCTCTACAGGGGGCACAGATACGCAGTATTTT
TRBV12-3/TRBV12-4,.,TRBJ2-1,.,CASSLERTYNEQFF,TGTGCCAGCAGTTTAGAGCGGACCTACAATGAGCAGTTCTTC
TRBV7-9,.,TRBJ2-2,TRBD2,CASSFSERGTGELFF,TGTGCCAGCAGCTTTTCCGAGCGGGGCACCGGGGAGCTGTTTTTT
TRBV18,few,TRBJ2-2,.,CASSPPLGGGNTGELFF,TGTGCCAGCTCACCCCCCCTTGGGGGGGGCAACACCGGGGAGCTGTTTTTT
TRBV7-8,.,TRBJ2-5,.,CASSTRDARVGTQYF,TGTGCCAGCAGCACCCGGGACGCAAGAGTAGGGACCCAGTACTTC
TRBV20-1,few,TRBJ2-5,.,CSARRELRREETQYF,TGCAGTGCTAGAAGGGAACTCAGGAGAGAGGAGACCCAGTACTTC
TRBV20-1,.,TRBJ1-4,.,CSARDTGREKLFF,TGCAGTGCTAGAGATACGGGGAGGGAAAAACTGTTTTTT
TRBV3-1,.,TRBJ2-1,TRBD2,CASSQDKTSHLSVQFF,TGTGCCAGCAGCCAAGATAAGACTAGCCATTTATCAGTGCAGTTCTTC
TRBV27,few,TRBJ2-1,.,CASSLNSGLPSNEQFF,TGTGCCAGCAGTTTAAATTCCGGACTACCTTCCAATGAGCAGTTCTTC
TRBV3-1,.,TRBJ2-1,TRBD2,CASSPSGTPNEQFF,TGTGCCAGCAGCCCGAGCGGGACCCCCAATGAGCAGTTCTTC
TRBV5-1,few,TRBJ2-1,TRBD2,CASSGGTSGMEQFF,TGCGCCAGCAGCGGAGGGACTAGCGGGATGGAGCAGTTCTTC
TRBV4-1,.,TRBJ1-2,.,CASSQDLKQKDTF,TGCGCCAGCAGCCAAGATTTAAAACAGAAGGACACCTTC
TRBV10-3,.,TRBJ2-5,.,CAKSVPGPAPGYGQETQYF,TGTGCCAAATCTGTACCGGGACCCGCTCCCGGTTATGGCCAAGAGACCCAGTACTTC
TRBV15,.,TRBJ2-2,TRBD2,CATTFLAGTGELFF,TGTGCCACCACCTTTCTAGCGGGGACCGGGGAGCTGTTTTTT
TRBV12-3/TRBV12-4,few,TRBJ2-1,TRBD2,CASSFPESSGNNEQFF,TGTGCCAGCAGTTTCCCGGAGTCTAGCGGTAACAATGAGCAGTTCTTC
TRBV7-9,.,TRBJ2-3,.,CASRNLATQYF,TGTGCCAGCAGAAATCTAGCAACGCAGTATTTT
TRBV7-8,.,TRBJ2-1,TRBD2,CASSLRREGGNEQFF,TGTGCCAGCAGCTTGAGGAGGGAGGGAGGGAATGAGCAGTTCTTC
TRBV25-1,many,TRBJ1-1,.,CASSEIRRTEAFF,TGTGCCAGCAGTGAAATCCGTAGGACTGAAGCTTTCTTT
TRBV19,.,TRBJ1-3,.,CASRRKESGNTIYF,TGTGCCAGTAGGCGGAAAGAATCTGGAAACACCATATATTTT
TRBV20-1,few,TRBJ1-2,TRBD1,CSARDASLMDRGYGYTF,TGCAGTGCTAGAGATGCCTCGTTGATGGACAGGGGGTATGGCTACACCTTC
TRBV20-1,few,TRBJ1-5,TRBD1,CSARRDRGQPQHF,TGCAGTGCTAGAAGGGACAGGGGACAGCCCCAGCATTTT
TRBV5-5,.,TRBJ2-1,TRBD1,CASSLRQGEGGNEQFF,TGTGCCAGCAGCTTGCGACAGGGTGAAGGAGGCAATGAGCAGTTCTTC
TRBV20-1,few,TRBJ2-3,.,CSARDRVACTDTQYF,TGCAGTGCTAGAGATCGGGTAGCATGCACAGATACGCAGTATTTT
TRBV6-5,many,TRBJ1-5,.,CASSYSVVNQPQHF,TGTGCCAGCAGTTACTCGGTCGTGAATCAGCCCCAGCATTTT
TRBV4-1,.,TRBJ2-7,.,CASSRTEAYEQYF,TGCGCCAGCAGCCGTACAGAAGCCTACGAGCAGTACTTC
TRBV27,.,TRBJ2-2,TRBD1,CASRGGGANTGELFF,TGTGCCAGCAGAGGGGGCGGCGCGAACACCGGGGAGCTGTTTTTT
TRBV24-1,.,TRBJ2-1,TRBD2,CATSDPGLAGGMGNEQFF,TGTGCCACCAGTGACCCAGGACTAGCGGGAGGGATGGGCAATGAGCAGTTCTTC
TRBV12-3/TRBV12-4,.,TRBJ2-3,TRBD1,CASSPGTGAPDTQYF,TGTGCCAGCAGCCCCGGGACAGGGGCCCCAGATACGCAGTATTTT
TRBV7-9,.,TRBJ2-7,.,CASSSQRDYEQYF,TGTGCCAGCAGCTCCCAACGGGACTACGAGCAGTACTTC
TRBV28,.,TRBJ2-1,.,CATVGGHYNEQFF,TGTGCCACCGTGGGCGGGCACTACAATGAGCAGTTCTTC
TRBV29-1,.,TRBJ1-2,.,CSVESPFWFNDGYGYTF,TGCAGCGTTGAAAGTCCATTCTGGTTTAATGACGGCTATGGTTACACCTTC
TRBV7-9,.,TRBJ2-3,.,CASSTSTNTQYF,TGTGCCAGCAGCACCTCAACGAATACGCAGTATTTT
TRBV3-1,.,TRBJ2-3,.,CASSQEGTIDTQYF,TGTGCCAGCAGCCAAGAAGGGACGATAGATACGCAGTATTTT
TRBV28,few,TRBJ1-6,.,CASTKRGGSYNSPLHF,TGTGCCAGCACCAAACGCGGGGGCTCCTATAATTCACCCCTCCACTTT
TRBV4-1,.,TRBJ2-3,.,CASSQDRDRSTDTQYF,TGCGCCAGCAGCCAAGACCGAGACAGGAGCACAGATACGCAGTATTTT
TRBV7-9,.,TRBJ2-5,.,CASSLGGATAETQYF,TGTGCCAGCAGCTTGGGTGGGGCCACGGCGGAGACCCAGTACTTC
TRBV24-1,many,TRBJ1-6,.,CATVLGGSPLHF,TGTGCCACCGTTTTAGGGGGATCACCCCTCCACTTT
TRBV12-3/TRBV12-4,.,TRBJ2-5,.,CASRLRETQYF,TGTGCCAGCCGCCTGAGGGAGACCCAGTACTTC